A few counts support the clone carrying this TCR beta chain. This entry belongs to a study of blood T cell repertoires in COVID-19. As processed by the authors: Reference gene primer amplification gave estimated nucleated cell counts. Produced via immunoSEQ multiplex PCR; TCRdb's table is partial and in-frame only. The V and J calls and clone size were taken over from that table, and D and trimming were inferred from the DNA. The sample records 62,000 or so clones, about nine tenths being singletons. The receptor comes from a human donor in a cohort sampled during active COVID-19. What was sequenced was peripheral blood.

The DNA for the CDR3 is TGTGCCAGCTCACTTAACGGACAGGGGTACGAGCAGTACTTC. Translated, it gives CASSLNGQGYEQYF. The V call is TRBV18, the J call TRBJ2-7; TRBD1 matches at 9 bases. CDR1 is KGHSH and CDR2 is LQKENI in the germline V gene. After removal of 4 bases from V and 4 bases from J, the junction contained 5 bases not matched to a gene. The CDR3 is made up of 14 amino acids.